The 5 T cell receptor beta chains in this list originate from one sample, sequenced in a study of blood T cell repertoires in COVID-19. Assay used: immunoSEQ multiplex PCR; TCRdb lists only in-frame clones, some missing. The data show tens of thousands of clones, roughly 76% seen once. Sequencing used peripheral blood. The receptor set was obtained from a woman between 45 and 65 years old with acute or convalescent COVID-19.

The chain links TRBV19 to TRBJ2-2; the match to TRBD2 covers 8 bases. After removal of 9 bases from V and 2 bases from J, the junction contained 14 bases not matched to a gene. This CDR3 is 17 amino acids long. From germline, CDR1 is LNHDA and CDR2 SQIVND (reference sequence). The CDR3 nucleotides are TGTGCCAGCGGGGGGGGCTCCCTCTTCTTTAACACCGGGGAGCTGTTTTTT. Protein: CASGGGSLFFNTGELFF.

J is TRBJ1-4 and V is TRBV10-3; the D gene is possibly TRBD1 (6 bases). V was shortened by 6 bases and J by 7 bases, with 12 bases between the two germline ends. The CDR3 has 13 amino acids. Germline V gene lookup returns CDR1 ENHRY and CDR2 SYGVKD. In DNA, the CDR3 is TGTGCCATCAGACCAGGGGCGGGTGAAAAACTGTTTTTT. This sequence encodes CAIRPGAGEKLFF.

V is TRBV5-1 and J is TRBJ2-7; 7 nucleotides align to TRBD1. Germline lookup yields CDR1 SGHRS and CDR2 YFSETQ. V gave up 4 bases and J gave up 3 bases; unmatched junction bases: 10. The CDR3 covers 15 residues. The CDR3 nucleotides are TGCGCCAGCAGCCAAGCCGGGACAGACCTCTACGAGCAGTACTTC. As protein: CASSQAGTDLYEQYF.

The rearrangement links TRBV19 to TRBJ2-7; TRBD2 matches 9 bases. CDR1 is LNHDA, CDR2 SQIVND, per germline (reference sequence). The CDR3 runs to 14 residues. V shed 4 bases and J 6 bases; nucleotides not matched to a gene: 7. This CDR3 reads CASSSLAGSGEQYF. For the CDR3, the DNA is TGTGCCAGTAGTAGCCTAGCGGGGTCCGGCGAGCAGTACTTC.

This clone was picked up one time. V gene TRBV28 combines with J gene TRBJ1-1, with 10 bases fitting TRBD1. V shed 5 bases, J shed 0 bases, and the junction held 12 bases outside the gene matches. The CDR3 has 18 amino acids. Per the germline V gene, CDR1 is MDHEN and CDR2 is SYDVKM. This CDR3 is CASSTRQGAPIMNTEAFF. As DNA, the CDR3 is TGTGCCAGCAGTACCCGACAGGGGGCGCCGATTATGAACACTGAAGCTTTCTTT.